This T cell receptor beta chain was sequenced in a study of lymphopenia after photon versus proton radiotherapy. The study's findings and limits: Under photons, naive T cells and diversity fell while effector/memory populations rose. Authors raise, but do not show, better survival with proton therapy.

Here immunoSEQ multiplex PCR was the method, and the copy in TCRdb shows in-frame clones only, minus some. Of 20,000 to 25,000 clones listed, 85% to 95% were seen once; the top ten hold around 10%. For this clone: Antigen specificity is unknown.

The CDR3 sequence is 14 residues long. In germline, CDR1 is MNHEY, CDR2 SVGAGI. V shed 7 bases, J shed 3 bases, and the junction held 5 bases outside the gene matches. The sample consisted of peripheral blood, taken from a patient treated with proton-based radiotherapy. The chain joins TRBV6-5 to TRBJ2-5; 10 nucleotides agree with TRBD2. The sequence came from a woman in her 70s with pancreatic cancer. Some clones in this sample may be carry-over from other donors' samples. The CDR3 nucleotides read TGTGCCAGCATCGAGAGCGGGAGGGAAGAGACCCAGTACTTC. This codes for CASIESGREETQYF.